This section outlines one T cell receptor (beta chain) sequence together with its context. Its antigen is not yet known. No per-base quality is available; no much larger clone lies one base away. This sample is drawn from a study of T cell responses to AZD1222 COVID-19 vaccine (dated by TCRdb to the early 2020s). Background for the entire study: A total of 230 to 250 trial participants underwent TCR sequencing, of whom 200 to 220 had received two doses of AZD1222 and approximately 26 had received two doses of the MenACWY control vaccine. Trial participants were enrolled into age subgroups of 18-55, 56-69 and 70-plus years, which contained roughly 150, 30 and 60 TCR-sequenced participants, respectively. Summary of the overall study and its limitations: Most participants were white British and females outnumbered males, and the authors suggested that clonal diversity may have been underestimated. Because no day 14 peak-response samples were available, repertoires were characterized only after the peak T cell response. Conclusions about previously exposed vaccinees were limited because only a handful of AZD1222 recipients were SARS-CoV-2 seropositive at baseline. Reportedly, almost half of the unique spike-specific TCRs recognized epitopes lying outside the regions that are mutated in the B.1.351 and B.1.1.7 variants. The 56-69-year group was small, and its depth increase did not reach significance, likely because of low power. The vaccine-associated CD4 TCRs covered the entire spike protein, and the dominant responses fell in regions 160-218 and 743-854. A significant rise in spike-specific TCR breadth and depth was observed after two AZD1222 doses relative to day 0 and relative to MenACWY recipients.

The CDR3 regions of human TCRbeta chains were analyzed by immunosequencing. On the authors' methods: TCRs in the repertoires were compared against a reference library of SARS-CoV-2-specific TCRs that had been generated with the MIRA antigen-specificity platform. Breadth was defined as the fraction of unique TCRs that were SARS-CoV-2-associated. Depth was defined as the fraction of total T cells that were SARS-CoV-2-associated. Using the MIRA data, each spike-specific TCR was mapped to the spike region that the TCR reacts to and placed in a CD4 or CD8 class. Log10-transformed breadth and depth values were compared by one-way ANOVA with Sidak's multiple comparisons tests. TCRdb retrieved this table from immuneACCESS and kept in-frame rearrangements only. Not all clones are present; in checked studies, unresolved V genes account for under half, and no reason is known for the remainder. V, J and clone size were drawn from that table, and D and trimming were deduced from the DNA. The sample data list 77,000 or so clones, and roughly 84% of these were observed just once. The biggest ten clones account for roughly a sixth of the sample.

The germline V gene supplies CDR1 SGHTA and CDR2 FQGNSA. Trimming removed 10 bases from V and 7 bases from J; the gene matches leave 14 bases unexplained. Counted from cysteine to phenylalanine, this CDR3 has 15 amino acids. Here the CDR3 DNA is all that survives: 45 bases in frame from base 1. The time point label of this sample denotes: about 28 days (+/-7) after the second vaccine dose. Because spike-specific TCR depth and breadth did not differ between the two schedules, AZD1222 recipients who got a second dose at roughly 4 weeks were pooled with those who got a second dose at roughly 12 weeks. The vaccinee samples were drawn from two UK trials, COV001 and COV002, one of which was a single-blind randomized controlled phase 2/3 trial testing AZD1222 (ChAdOx1 nCoV-19) in healthy adults. For TCRbeta chain sequencing, PBMC samples from trial participants were taken at day 0 and at day 28 after the second dose.

Rearrangement joined TRBV7-2 to TRBJ1-2; 11 nucleotides in the junction match TRBD1. Here the sequenced sample was peripheral blood, taken 28 days after the second AZD1222 dose. This clonotype was sampled from an adult who received the AZD1222 COVID-19 vaccine. In nucleotides, the sequence is TGTGCCACCCAAAACCGGGACAGGGGGTTTCGTGGCTACACCTTC. The translation is CATQNRDRGFRGYTF.